The 32 T cell receptor beta chains below were found in one sample sequenced in a study of Ad26.COV2.S vaccination and SARS-CoV-2 variants. Measured with immunoSEQ multiplex PCR; TCRdb has only the in-frame clones, and not every one. The profile shows over 300,000 clones, roughly 80% of them singletons. Treatment meaning: 15 to 20 received Ad26.COV2.S at low or high dose, single or two shots; five or six received placebo; per-sample allocation not given. Day 63 following the first vaccine or placebo injection was when the samples were taken. Sequences were derived from peripheral blood, sampled in a trial of Ad26.COV2.S vaccine versus placebo. The receptor set was obtained from a person between 18 and 60 years old who received the Ad26.COV2.S COVID-19 vaccine or a placebo.

The rearrangement links TRBV4-2 to TRBJ2-2, with D unresolved. This CDR3 has 11 amino acids. The V end lost 7 bases, the J end lost 5 bases, and 5 bases lay between the germline ends. Germline V lookup: CDR1 LGHNA, CDR2 YNFKEQ. CDR3 in amino acids: CASTDTGELFF. The CDR3 region has the DNA TGTGCCAGCACCGATACCGGGGAGCTGTTTTTT.

The chain couples TRBV9 to TRBJ2-1; D is perhaps TRBD1 or TRBD2 (6 bases each). CDR3 length equals 15 residues. From germline, CDR1 is SGDLS and CDR2 YYNGEE. V was shortened by 1 base and J by 6 bases, with 14 bases between the two germline ends. CDR3 nucleotide sequence: TGTGCCAGCAGCGTAAGGGGGACTTATCCCAATGAGCAGTTCTTC. Amino acids: CASSVRGTYPNEQFF.

The chain carries TRBV5-5 and TRBJ1-2, with D maybe TRBD1 (6 bases). Between the trimmed V and J ends, which lost 4 bases and 2 bases, there was a span of 15 bases. In germline, CDR1 is SGHKS, CDR2 YYEKEE (reference sequence). The CDR3 length is 15 residues. The CDR3 is CASSQDDRRNYGYTF. Written as DNA, the CDR3 is TGTGCCAGCAGCCAAGACGACAGGCGGAACTATGGCTACACCTTC.

The rearrangement uses TRBV27 and TRBJ1-2; tentatively, D is TRBD1 (5 bases). The CDR3 is 16 amino acids. V was cut by 2 bases and J by 7 bases, with 20 bases left in between. Germline values: CDR1 MNHEY, CDR2 SMNVEV (reference sequence). The DNA for the CDR3 is TGTGCCAGCAGTTTAGCTGCCTCCGGGACCTTCTTTGGCTACACCTTC. Translation gives CASSLAASGTFFGYTF.

This clone occurred once. The chain recombines TRBV19 with TRBJ2-1; D uncertain. The germline gives CDR1 LNHDA, CDR2 SQIVND (reference sequence). V was cut by 4 bases and J by 7 bases, with 5 bases left in between. The CDR3 has 11 residues. CDR3 nucleotide sequence: TGTGCCAGTAGTACAACAAATGAGCAGTTCTTC. Protein sequence: CASSTTNEQFF.

J is TRBJ1-1 and V is TRBV6-5; possibly TRBD1 for D (5 bases). The CDR3 totals 13 residues. Germline V CDR1 and CDR2: MNHEY, SVGAGI. V lost 7 bases and J 3 bases, leaving 12 bases between the germline ends. In nucleotides, the CDR3 is TGTGCCAGCAAAGGGGAGTTCCACACTGAAGCTTTCTTT. Translation gives CASKGEFHTEAFF.

In its sample, this clone was seen a few times. The J gene is TRBJ2-2, the V gene TRBV27; D remains unclear. CDR1 MNHEY and CDR2 SMNVEV come from the germline V gene (reference sequence). V was pared by 0 bases and J by 7 bases, with 9 bases between. This CDR3 region has 14 residues. CDR3 in amino acids: CASSLSAAGGELFF. As DNA, the CDR3 is TGTGCCAGCAGTTTATCGGCCGCCGGCGGGGAGCTGTTTTTT.

DNA for the CDR3: TGTGCCAGTCAACTCACCCAAGGGGACGCCTACGAGCAGTACTTC. This gives the protein CASQLTQGDAYEQYF. The rearrangement uses TRBV6-6 and TRBJ2-7, with D possibly called TRBD1 or TRBD2 (5 bases each). This CDR3 is built from 15 residues. The germline gives CDR1 MNHNY, CDR2 SVGAGI (reference sequence). Trimming pared 9 bases from V and 2 bases from J, leaving 20 bases between.

V is TRBV6-5 and J is TRBJ1-1; TRBD1 agrees at 11 bases. Trimming cost V 7 bases and J 4 bases; bases outside gene matches: 5. Germline V CDR1 and CDR2: MNHEY, SVGAGI. This CDR3 region has 14 residues. CDR3 DNA sequence: TGTGCCAGCACCAGGACAGGGGGCCTCACTGAAGCTTTCTTT. Translating gives CASTRTGGLTEAFF.

The chain couples TRBV18 to TRBJ1-2, with 9 bases identical to TRBD1. Germline V gene lookup returns CDR1 KGHSH and CDR2 LQKENI. The V and J ends lost 3 bases and 2 bases, in that order; junction bases with no gene match: 7. This CDR3 is built from 16 residues. The CDR3 DNA reads as TGTGCCAGCTCACCCCAGGGGACAGGGCCAAACTATGGCTACACCTTC. Translating gives CASSPQGTGPNYGYTF.

The V call is TRBV7-8, the J call TRBJ1-2; D perhaps matches TRBD1 (5 bases). Trimming shortened V by 3 bases and J by 8 bases, and 19 bases separated the two germline ends. The length of the CDR3 is 15 residues. CDR1 is SGHVS, CDR2 FQNEAQ, per germline. The CDR3 nucleotides are TGTGCCAGCAGCTTCCTCGCCGGATTCGAGGGGGGCTACACCTTC. This translates into CASSFLAGFEGGYTF.

This clone appeared once. The chain joins TRBV6-2 or TRBV6-3 to TRBJ1-2; D unclear. The length of the CDR3 is 13 residues. Germline lookup yields CDR1 MNHEY and CDR2 SVGEGT. V dropped 6 bases and J dropped 4 bases, with 12 bases sitting between them. As DNA, the CDR3 is TGTGCCAGCAGCCCCGGACGGATCTATGGCTACACCTTC. Amino acid sequence: CASSPGRIYGYTF.

There are a few counts of this clone. The CDR3, as DNA: TGTGCCAGCAGCTTAGATCCGGATAGCTCCTACAATGAGCAGTTCTTC. Protein: CASSLDPDSSYNEQFF. V gene TRBV7-9 combines with J gene TRBJ2-1; D uncertain. Per germline, CDR1 SEHNR and CDR2 FQNEAQ (reference sequence). The germline V and J ends were trimmed by 1 base and 0 bases, with 10 bases remaining between them. This CDR3 has 16 amino acids.

This clone was detected a few times. The chain links TRBV16 to TRBJ2-3, with a tentative D call TRBD2 (6 bases). There are 15 residues in the CDR3. V was shortened by 3 bases and J by 2 bases, with 12 bases between the two germline ends. CDR1 and CDR2 (germline): KGHSY, FQNENV. DNA for the CDR3: TGTGCCAGCAGCCAGGGACTTGAACTCACAGATACGCAGTATTTT. Translating it yields CASSQGLELTDTQYF. Variable domain in full (rest from reference TRBV16 and TRBJ2-3): GEEVAQTPKHLVRGEGQKAKLYCAPIKGHSYVFWYQQVLKNEFKFLISFQNENVFDETGMPKERFSAKCLPNSPCSLEIQATKLEDSAVYFCASSQGLELTDTQYFGPGTRLTVL.

The V gene is TRBV2, the J gene TRBJ2-7, with 9 bases fitting TRBD1. The V gene end was trimmed by 5 bases and the J gene end by 2 bases; junction bases not matched to a gene: 4. Germline loops: CDR1 SNHLY, CDR2 FYNNEI. This CDR3 has 14 amino acids. The CDR3 region has the DNA TGTGCCAGCAGTCCCACAGGGGGCACCTACGAGCAGTACTTC. As protein: CASSPTGGTYEQYF.

A few counts support this clone. At the DNA level, this CDR3 is encoded by other sequences in the same sample as well. The V and J genes are TRBV7-2 and TRBJ2-7, with D perhaps matching TRBD1 (6 bases). Trimming left V 1 base short and J 4 bases short, with 8 bases between. The CDR3 consists of 13 residues. Germline values: CDR1 SGHTA, CDR2 FQGNSA. CDR3 residues: CASSLGTAYEQYF. The DNA of the CDR3 is TGTGCCAGCAGCTTAGGGACAGCTTACGAGCAGTACTTC. The complete variable domain, with remaining parts taken from reference TRBV7-2 and TRBJ2-7, reads GAGVSQSPSNKVTEKGKDVELRCDPISGHTALYWYRQSLGQGLEFLIYFQGNSAPDKSGLPSDRFSAERTGGSVSTLTIQRTQQEDSAVYLCASSLGTAYEQYFGPGTRLTVT.

V usage is TRBV5-1 and J usage is TRBJ2-5; D not resolved. The ends were cut back, 2 bases at V and 1 base at J, with 6 bases in the middle. The CDR3 is made up of 13 amino acids. In germline, CDR1 is SGHRS, CDR2 YFSETQ. For the CDR3, the DNA is TGCGCCAGCAGCTTCCAGGCCCAAGAGACCCAGTACTTC. It yields the protein CASSFQAQETQYF.

The V call is TRBV3-1 (or the pseudogene TRBV3-2), the J call TRBJ1-1; D call uncertain. V lost 3 bases, J lost 6 bases, and 8 bases lay in between. This CDR3 is 12 amino acids long. CDR1 is LGHDT and CDR2 is YNNKEL in the germline V gene (reference sequence). DNA of the CDR3: TGTGCCAGCAGCCATGGCCTCGCTGAAGCTTTCTTT. Translation: CASSHGLAEAFF.

About this clone: Within the sample, other DNA sequences also encode this same CDR3. The CDR3 is CASSLSGGSSYNEQFF. As DNA, the CDR3 is TGTGCCAGCAGCTTATCGGGGGGAAGCTCCTACAATGAGCAGTTCTTC. The chain carries TRBV7-9 and TRBJ2-1; TRBD2 aligns across 7 bases. V was pared by 2 bases and J by 0 bases, with 4 bases of the junction left unmatched. CDR3 length: 16 residues. In germline, CDR1 is SEHNR, CDR2 FQNEAQ (reference sequence).

The gene calls are TRBV12-5 and TRBJ1-1, with a possible D match to TRBD1 (5 bases). The CDR3 loop spans 16 amino acids. Trimming removed 2 bases from V and 4 bases from J, with 17 bases in between. Germline V gives CDR1 LGHNT, CDR2 FRNRAP. The CDR3 sequence is CASGLPLGVLSTEAFF. CDR3 nucleotide sequence: TGTGCTAGTGGTTTGCCCTTAGGGGTCCTAAGCACTGAAGCTTTCTTT.

V and J are TRBV19 and TRBJ1-1; 9 bases line up with TRBD1. This CDR3 has 13 residues. V was pared by 3 bases and J by 10 bases, with 6 bases of the junction left unmatched. The V gene's germline CDR1 is LNHDA and CDR2 SQIVND (reference sequence). The CDR3 DNA follows: TGTGCCAGTAGTATCCCTCGACAGGGGGGAGCTTTCTTT. Translation gives CASSIPRQGGAFF.

This sequence joins TRBV11-3 and TRBJ2-7; tentatively, D is TRBD2 (6 bases). V was pared by 6 bases and J by 6 bases, with 9 bases between. The length of the CDR3 is 11 residues. CDR1 is SGHNT, CDR2 YENEEA, per germline. The CDR3 spells CASRSGGEQYF. CDR3 DNA: TGTGCCAGCAGGTCCGGGGGCGAGCAGTACTTC.

The CDR3 loop is CASSLVSPTSSGNTIYF. Written as DNA, the CDR3 is TGTGCCAGCAGCTTAGTTTCGCCAACGAGCTCTGGAAACACCATATATTTT. The V and J genes are TRBV11-2 and TRBJ1-3; D gene unclear. The germline V and J ends were trimmed by 1 base and 0 bases, with 13 bases remaining between them. CDR1 and CDR2 from the germline V gene are SGHAT and FQNNGV. This CDR3 is 17 amino acids long.

The chain links TRBV13 to TRBJ2-2; D unclear. Germline V CDR1 and CDR2: PRHDT, FYEKMQ (reference sequence). The CDR3 consists of 14 residues. V was cut by 5 bases and J by 7 bases, with 14 bases left in between. CDR3 DNA: TGTGCCAGCAGCCCTAGGGAATTAGGCGGGGAGCTGTTTTTT. Its protein is CASSPRELGGELFF.

The chain couples TRBV11-3 to TRBJ2-1; D unclear. The germline V and J ends were trimmed by 2 bases and 10 bases, with 12 bases remaining between them. This CDR3 is 13 amino acids long. Germline assignment: CDR1 SGHNT and CDR2 YENEEA. The CDR3 sequence is CASSLFGRPEQFF. In nucleotides, the CDR3 is TGTGCCAGCAGCTTATTCGGCCGACCGGAGCAGTTCTTC.

The chain links TRBV11-3 to TRBJ1-1; D gene ambiguous. Trimming cost V 5 bases and J 4 bases, with 11 bases left between them. The CDR3 is made up of 13 amino acids. The V gene's germline CDR1 is SGHNT and CDR2 YENEEA. This chain's CDR3 is CASSLVGSTEAFF. In nucleotides, the CDR3 is TGTGCCAGCAGCCTTGTTGGGAGCACTGAAGCTTTCTTT. Filled out from reference TRBV11-3 and TRBJ1-1, the complete variable domain reads EAGVVQSPRYKIIEKKQPVAFWCNPISGHNTLYWYLQNLGQGPELLIRYENEEAVDDSQLPKDRFSAERLKGVDSTLKIQPAELGDSAVYLCASSLVGSTEAFFGQGTRLTVV.

V usage is TRBV6-5 and J usage is TRBJ1-2; TRBD1 agrees at 9 bases. CDR3 size: 14 residues. The V gene's germline CDR1 is MNHEY and CDR2 SVGAGI. Unmatched junction bases numbered 4, after V lost 5 bases and J lost 3 bases. CDR3 sequence (DNA): TGTGCCAGCAGTCGGACAGGGGATTACTATGGCTACACCTTC. It encodes CASSRTGDYYGYTF.

V gene TRBV30 combines with J gene TRBJ2-4; tentatively, D is TRBD1 or TRBD2 (5 bases each). The CDR3 length is 14 residues. The V end was cut by 6 bases, the J end by 0 bases, with 12 bases between. Germline CDR1 is GTSNPN and CDR2 is SVGIG (reference sequence). The CDR3 DNA sequence: TGTGCCTGCGGGGCAGACTTAGCCAAAAACATTCAGTACTTC. Translating it yields CACGADLAKNIQYF.

The V call is TRBV2, the J call TRBJ1-2; D ambiguous. This CDR3 has 14 amino acids. Germline lookup yields CDR1 SNHLY and CDR2 FYNNEI. Between the trimmed V and J ends, which lost 1 base and 4 bases, there was a span of 10 bases. DNA for the CDR3: TGTGCCAGCAGTGAAGGGCGATACCTCTATGGCTACACCTTC. It is translated as CASSEGRYLYGYTF.

This clone showed up just a few times. The V gene is TRBV28, the J gene TRBJ1-3; 9 bases are shared with TRBD1. V trimming: 8 bases; J trimming: 4 bases; junction bases outside the gene matches: 12. Per germline, CDR1 MDHEN and CDR2 SYDVKM. The CDR3 spans 16 residues. CDR3 sequence reads: CASVSGTGMMGNTIYF. For the CDR3, the DNA is TGTGCCAGCGTCTCCGGGACAGGGATGATGGGAAACACCATATATTTT.

This CDR3 is CASSPRDSSYTF. The CDR3 bases are TGTGCCAGCTCACCCAGGGACAGCAGCTACACCTTC. This chain connects TRBV18 to TRBJ1-2; 7 positions match TRBD1. Germline-derived CDR1 and CDR2 are KGHSH and LQKENI. Trimming at V came to 3 bases and at J to 9 bases, leaving 4 bases not matched to a gene. The CDR3 totals 12 residues.

This clone is a singleton in its sample. This chain uses TRBV4-1 with TRBJ2-2; D uncertain. Trimming cost V 0 bases and J 9 bases, with 11 bases left between them. From germline, CDR1 is MGHRA and CDR2 YSYEKL. This CDR3 has 14 amino acids. The CDR3 is CASSQEIGQRELFF. The CDR3 DNA sequence: TGCGCCAGCAGCCAAGAAATAGGGCAACGGGAGCTGTTTTTT.